This TCR beta chain was captured by sequencing in a study of blood T cell repertoires in COVID-19. Across the whole study: Sample material is recorded as cDNA or gDNA derived from T cells, B-cell-depleted T cells, or PBMCs.

Authors' methods: Amplified reference gene primers provided the basis for estimating nucleated cell counts. The method was immunoSEQ multiplex PCR; TCRdb's version includes in-frame clones alone and lacks a portion of them. V, J and clone size reflect that table, while D and trimming were determined from the DNA. The sample yields roughly 220,000 clones, 70% to 90% seen once. Germline lookup yields CDR1 SGDLS and CDR2 YYNGEE. CDR3 length: 16 amino acids. The ends were cut back, 5 bases at V and 4 bases at J, with 20 bases in the middle. This sequence joins TRBV9 and TRBJ2-3; maybe TRBD2 (5 bases). The sample consisted of PBMCs or T cells enriched from blood (not recorded which). This clonotype originated in a woman in her thirties or forties with acute COVID-19. Here the CDR3 DNA reads TGTGCCAGCAGTAAGGATGGGGTGGGAGCAGCAGATACGCAGTATTTT. It is translated as CASSKDGVGAADTQYF.